The source of this TCR beta chain is a study of T cells in Graves' hyperthyroidism and ophthalmopathy. Whole-study context: Prior to any treatment, at the point of initial diagnosis, peripheral blood was collected. Study-level findings and limits: The model made its ophthalmopathy prediction, and onset followed a median approximately six months later. From stable hyperthyroidism, ophthalmopathy was set apart by a 13 V-J model.

V shed 5 bases and J shed 8 bases, with 13 bases lying between them. Germline V lookup: CDR1 SGHNT, CDR2 YENEEA. The CDR3 totals 13 residues. This clonotype was counted many times. What it binds is not known. Amplified TCR beta CDR3 regions derived from RNA transcripts. First-round RT-PCR of the TCR CDR3 relied on the HTBI primer set. TCRdb re-analysed the multiplex PCR reads in MiXCR, keeping a single row per CDR3 protein. Among a few hundred thousand distinct CDR3 sequences listed, approximately 25% were seen once. The sequencing input was blood. This sequence was found in a man aged 50 to 59 with Graves' hyperthyroidism. J is TRBJ2-1 and V is TRBV11-3, with D unresolved. The CDR3 DNA follows: TGTGCCAGCAGCCATGCGGCCGGTCATGAGCAGTTCTTC. The encoded protein is CASSHAAGHEQFF.